The 4 T cell receptor beta chains given below trace back to one sample, sequenced in a study of shared clonotypes between healthy human individuals. Assay used: immunoSEQ multiplex PCR; TCRdb lists only in-frame clones, some missing. The repertoire holds over 300,000 clones, with around 90% as singletons. Specimen: memory CD8+ T cells sorted from blood. Noted subset: CD45RO+ cells pooled with CCR7-negative TemRA cells. The receptors stem from a man between 18 and 35 years old in good health.

This chain links TRBV29-1 with TRBJ1-1, with 8 bases identical to TRBD1. Trimming at V came to 7 bases and at J to 3 bases, leaving 4 bases not matched to a gene. This CDR3 has 12 amino acids. Germline V lookup: CDR1 SQVTM, CDR2 ANQGSEA. CDR3 sequence: CSAQTGDTEAFF. The CDR3 DNA reads as TGCAGCGCCCAGACAGGGGACACTGAAGCTTTCTTT. Full variable domain (rest looked up from reference TRBV29-1 and TRBJ1-1): SAVISQKPSRDICQRGTSLTIQCQVDSQVTMMFWYRQQPGQSLTLIATANQGSEATYESGFVIDKFPISRPNLTFSTLTVSNMSPEDSSIYLCSAQTGDTEAFFGQGTRLTVV.

The chain couples TRBV2 to TRBJ2-1; D possibly corresponds to TRBD1 (6 bases). Between the trimmed V and J ends, which lost 3 bases and 10 bases, there was a span of 13 bases. The germline CDR1 and CDR2 sequences are SNHLY and FYNNEI. This CDR3 has 13 amino acids. The CDR3 reads CASSDLAGTEQFF. The CDR3 DNA sequence: TGTGCCAGCAGTGATCTTGCCGGGACAGAGCAGTTCTTC. The whole variable domain, remainder taken from reference TRBV2 and TRBJ2-1, is EPEVTQTPSHQVTQMGQEVILRCVPISNHLYFYWYRQILGQKVEFLVSFYNNEISEKSEIFDDQFSVERPDGSNFTLKIRSTKLEDSAMYFCASSDLAGTEQFFGPGTRLTVL.

V and J are TRBV28 and TRBJ2-1, with D maybe TRBD2 (6 bases). The CDR3 sequence is 12 residues long. Trimming removed 0 bases from V and 9 bases from J, with 6 bases in between. Germline CDR1 and CDR2: MDHEN and SYDVKM. The CDR3 is CASSLWGGEQFF. The DNA for the CDR3 is TGTGCCAGCAGTTTATGGGGAGGTGAGCAGTTCTTC.

This chain joins TRBV27 and TRBJ2-6, with a weak D call TRBD2 (6 bases). The CDR3 extends over 15 amino acids. Looked up from germline, CDR1 is MNHEY and CDR2 is SMNVEV (reference sequence). V was clipped by 6 bases and J by 3 bases, with 12 bases between them. The CDR3, as DNA: TGTGCCAGCAGGGGGGGTGGGGTTGGGGCCAACGTCCTGACTTTC. Translating gives CASRGGGVGANVLTF.